Listed here is a single T cell receptor beta chain. Clones were read by immunoSEQ multiplex PCR, and TCRdb kept only the in-frame ones, dropping some. The data contain about 350,000 clones, roughly 87% of them singletons. This sample is drawn from a study of blood T cell repertoires in COVID-19. CDR1 is MNHEY, CDR2 SVGAGI, per germline. The ends lost 6 bases at V and 2 bases at J; junction bases unmatched: 9. The length of the CDR3 is 15 residues. J is TRBJ2-7 and V is TRBV6-5; TRBD1 matches 8 bases. The sequence derives from a woman aged 25 to 45 who had recovered from COVID-19. Sequencing was carried out using PBMCs or T cells enriched from blood (not recorded which). CDR3 DNA: TGTGCCAGCAGCCCCGGGACAGGTAGGACCTACGAGCAGTACTTC. This sequence encodes CASSPGTGRTYEQYF.